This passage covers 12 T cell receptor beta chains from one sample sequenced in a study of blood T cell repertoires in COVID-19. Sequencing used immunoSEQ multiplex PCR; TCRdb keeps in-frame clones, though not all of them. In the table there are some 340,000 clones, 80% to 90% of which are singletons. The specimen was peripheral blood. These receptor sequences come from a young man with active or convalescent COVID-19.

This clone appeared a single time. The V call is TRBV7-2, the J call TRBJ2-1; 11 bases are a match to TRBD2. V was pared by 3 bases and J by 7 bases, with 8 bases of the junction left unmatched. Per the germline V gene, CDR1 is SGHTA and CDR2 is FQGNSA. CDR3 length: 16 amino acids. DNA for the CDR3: TGTGCCAGCAGCTTCCAACTAGCGGGGGTGGGGAATGAGCAGTTCTTC. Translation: CASSFQLAGVGNEQFF. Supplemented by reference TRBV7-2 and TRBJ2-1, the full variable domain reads GAGVSQSPSNKVTEKGKDVELRCDPISGHTALYWYRQSLGQGLEFLIYFQGNSAPDKSGLPSDRFSAERTGGSVSTLTIQRTQQEDSAVYLCASSFQLAGVGNEQFFGPGTRLTVL.

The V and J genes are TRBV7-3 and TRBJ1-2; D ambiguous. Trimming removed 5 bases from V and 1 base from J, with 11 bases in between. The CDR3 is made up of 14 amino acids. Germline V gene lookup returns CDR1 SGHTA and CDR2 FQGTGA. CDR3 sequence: CASSPSGLNYGYTF. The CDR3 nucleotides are TGTGCCAGCAGCCCGTCCGGACTTAACTATGGCTACACCTTC. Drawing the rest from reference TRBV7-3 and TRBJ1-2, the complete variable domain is GAGVSQTPSNKVTEKGKYVELRCDPISGHTALYWYRQSLGQGPEFLIYFQGTGAADDSGLPNDRFFAVRPEGSVSTLKIQRTERGDSAVYLCASSPSGLNYGYTFGSGTRLTVV.

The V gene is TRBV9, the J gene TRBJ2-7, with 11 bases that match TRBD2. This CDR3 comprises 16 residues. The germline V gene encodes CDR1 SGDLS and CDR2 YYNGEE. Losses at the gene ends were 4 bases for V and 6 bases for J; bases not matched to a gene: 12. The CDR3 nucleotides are TGTGCCAGCAGCTTGGCTAGCGGGGGGCTGTGGACCGAGCAGTACTTC. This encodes CASSLASGGLWTEQYF.

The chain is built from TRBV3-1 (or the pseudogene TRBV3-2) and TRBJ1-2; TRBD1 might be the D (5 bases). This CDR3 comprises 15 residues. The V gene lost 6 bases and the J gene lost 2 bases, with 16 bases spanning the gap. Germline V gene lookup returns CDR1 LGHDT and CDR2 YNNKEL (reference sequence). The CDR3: CASRREEAGNYGYTF. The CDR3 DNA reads TGTGCCAGCAGAAGGGAGGAGGCAGGGAACTATGGCTACACCTTC.

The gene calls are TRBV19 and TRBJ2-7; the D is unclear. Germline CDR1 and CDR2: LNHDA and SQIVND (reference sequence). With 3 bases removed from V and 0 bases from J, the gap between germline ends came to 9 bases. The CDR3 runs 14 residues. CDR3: CASSIILSSYEQYF. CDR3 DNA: TGTGCCAGTAGTATTATCCTGAGCTCCTACGAGCAGTACTTC. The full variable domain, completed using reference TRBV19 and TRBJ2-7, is DGGITQSPKYLFRKEGQNVTLSCEQNLNHDAMYWYRQDPGQGLRLIYYSQIVNDFQKGDIAEGYSVSREKKESFPLTVTSAQKNPTAFYLCASSIILSSYEQYFGPGTRLTVT.

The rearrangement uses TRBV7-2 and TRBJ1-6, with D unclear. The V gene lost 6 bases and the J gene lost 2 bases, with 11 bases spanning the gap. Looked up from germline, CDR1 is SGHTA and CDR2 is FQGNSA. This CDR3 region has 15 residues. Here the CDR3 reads CASRIAGTYNSPLHF. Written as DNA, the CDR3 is TGTGCCAGCAGGATCGCGGGAACCTATAATTCACCCCTCCACTTT.

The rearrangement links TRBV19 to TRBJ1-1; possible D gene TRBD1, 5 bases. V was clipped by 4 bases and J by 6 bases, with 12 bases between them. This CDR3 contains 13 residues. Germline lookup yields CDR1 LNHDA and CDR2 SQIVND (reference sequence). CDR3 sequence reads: CASSRGLDPEAFF. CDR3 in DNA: TGTGCCAGTAGTAGGGGACTCGACCCTGAAGCTTTCTTT. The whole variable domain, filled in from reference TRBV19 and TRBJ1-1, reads DGGITQSPKYLFRKEGQNVTLSCEQNLNHDAMYWYRQDPGQGLRLIYYSQIVNDFQKGDIAEGYSVSREKKESFPLTVTSAQKNPTAFYLCASSRGLDPEAFFGQGTRLTVV.

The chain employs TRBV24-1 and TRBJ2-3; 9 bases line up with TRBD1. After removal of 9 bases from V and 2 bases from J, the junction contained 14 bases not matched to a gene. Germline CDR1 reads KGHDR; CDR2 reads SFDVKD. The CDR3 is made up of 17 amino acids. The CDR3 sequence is CATSTWEGQGLTDTQYF. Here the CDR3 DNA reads TGTGCCACCTCCACTTGGGAGGGACAGGGCCTCACAGATACGCAGTATTTT.

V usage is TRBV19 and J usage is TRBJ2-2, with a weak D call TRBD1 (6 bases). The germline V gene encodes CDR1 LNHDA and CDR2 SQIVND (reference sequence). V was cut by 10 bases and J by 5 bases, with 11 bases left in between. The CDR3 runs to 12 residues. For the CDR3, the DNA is TGTGCCACCAGTCAGGGGACCGGGGAGCTGTTTTTT. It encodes CATSQGTGELFF.

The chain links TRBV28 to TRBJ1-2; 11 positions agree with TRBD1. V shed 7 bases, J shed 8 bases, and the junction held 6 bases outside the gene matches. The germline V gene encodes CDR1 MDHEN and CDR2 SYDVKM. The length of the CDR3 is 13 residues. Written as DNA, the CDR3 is TGTGCCAGCAACGGACAGGGGGCGCAGGGCTACACCTTC. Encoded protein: CASNGQGAQGYTF.

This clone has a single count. CDR3 region: CASSQLAVGEQYF. CDR3 nucleotide sequence: TGTGCCAGCAGCCAGCTGGCGGTAGGCGAGCAGTACTTC. The chain carries TRBV14 and TRBJ2-7; D gene unclear. V lost 3 bases, J lost 6 bases, and 12 bases lay in between. The CDR3 has 13 residues. CDR1 is SGHDN, CDR2 FVKESK, per germline.

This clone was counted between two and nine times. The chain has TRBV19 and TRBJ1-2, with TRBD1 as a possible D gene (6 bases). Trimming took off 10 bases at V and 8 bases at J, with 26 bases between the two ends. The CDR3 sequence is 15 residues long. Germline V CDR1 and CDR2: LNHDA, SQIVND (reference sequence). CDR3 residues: CATTQGPTPLFGYTF. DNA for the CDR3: TGTGCCACAACGCAGGGGCCCACCCCCCTCTTCGGCTACACCTTC.